This record covers a single TCR beta chain. Its antigen is unidentified. CD45RO negativity and positive selection for CCR7 defined naive CD8 cells, a population that excluded terminally differentiated effector memory CD45RA+ cells. The donors, all of them Caucasian adults, lived in Nashville, Tennessee. The source of the sample is a study of shared clonotypes between healthy human individuals. Assay used: immunoSEQ multiplex PCR; TCRdb lists only in-frame clones, some missing. The table shows around 1,900,000 clones, with around 93% occurring only once. Study-wide findings and caveats: Clonotypes shared by all four donors outscored non-shared clonotypes in generation probability.

CDR3 length: 13 residues. Looked up from germline, CDR1 is SGHNT and CDR2 is YYREEE (reference sequence). Trimming cost V 0 bases and J 2 bases, with 2 bases left between them. The chain uses TRBV5-4 and TRBJ1-4; D gene ambiguous. The sequencing input was naive CD8+ T cells from PBMCs. The source is a man younger than 35 in good health. Some clones in this sample may be carry-over from other donors' samples. CDR3 in DNA: TGTGCCAGCAGCTTGGATACTAATGAAAAACTGTTTTTT. It translates to CASSLDTNEKLFF.